This TCR beta chain was captured by sequencing in a study of T-cell reconstitution after alpha-beta-depleted transplantation in children. Overall study results and limits: Several hundred graft clones that had expanded were reportedly the source of alpha-beta T cells about two months after transplant. The study traced high day-60 TCRbeta diversity in some patients to surviving recipient T cells and thymic progenitors. Hyperexpanded clones declined; after one year, newly produced T cells mostly supplied diversity.

The CDR3 covers 14 residues. The trim removed 8 bases at V and 14 bases at J, leaving 17 bases unmatched. The TCRbeta library was prepared with unique molecular identifiers. TCRdb reprocessed the PCR reads via MiXCR and lists one record per CDR3 protein. The table lists 250,000 to 400,000 distinct CDR3 sequences, approximately 23% of them singletons, with roughly 11% in the top ten. Concerning this clonotype: What it recognizes is unknown.

Specimen: PBMCs, mostly from graft donor cells, collected 180 days after TCRalphabeta/CD19-depleted stem cell transplant. The receptor comes from a male patient between 5 and 17 years old who had a stem cell transplant for acute lymphoblastic leukemia, so the T cells may come from the graft donor. The chain combines TRBV12-3 or TRBV12-4 with TRBJ2-3, with 9 bases lining up with TRBD2. The CDR3 reads CASERQREARDPYF. CDR3 in DNA: TGTGCCAGCGAGCGCCAGCGGGAGGCGAGGGACCCGTATTTT.